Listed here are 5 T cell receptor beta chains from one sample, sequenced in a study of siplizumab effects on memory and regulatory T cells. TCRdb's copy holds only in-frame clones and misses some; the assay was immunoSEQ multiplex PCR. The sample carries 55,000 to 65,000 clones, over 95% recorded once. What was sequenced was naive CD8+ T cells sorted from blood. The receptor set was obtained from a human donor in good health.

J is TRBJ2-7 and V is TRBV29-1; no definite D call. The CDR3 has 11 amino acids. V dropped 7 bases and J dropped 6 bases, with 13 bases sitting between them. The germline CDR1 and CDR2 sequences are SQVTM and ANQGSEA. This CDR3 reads CSAGTGSEQYF. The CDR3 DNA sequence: TGCAGCGCCGGAACTGGATCCGAGCAGTACTTC.

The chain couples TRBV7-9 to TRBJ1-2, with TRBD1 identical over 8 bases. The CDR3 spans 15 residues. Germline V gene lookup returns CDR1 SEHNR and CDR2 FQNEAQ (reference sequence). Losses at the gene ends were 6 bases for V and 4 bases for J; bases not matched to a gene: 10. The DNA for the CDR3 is TGTGCCAGCAGTCCGGACAGGGCAATCCTCTATGGCTACACCTTC. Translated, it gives CASSPDRAILYGYTF.

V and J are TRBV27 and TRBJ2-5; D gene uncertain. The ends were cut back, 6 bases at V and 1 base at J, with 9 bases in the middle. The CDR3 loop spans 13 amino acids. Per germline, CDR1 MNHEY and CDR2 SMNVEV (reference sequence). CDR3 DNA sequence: TGTGCCAGCAGCCCAGCCCTCCAAGAGACCCAGTACTTC. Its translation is CASSPALQETQYF.

The CDR3, as DNA: TGTGCCATCAGTGGTCAGCGGGAGGGCAATGAGCAGTTCTTC. It encodes CAISGQREGNEQFF. V gene TRBV10-3 combines with J gene TRBJ2-1, with 10 bases aligning to TRBD2. The CDR3 is 14 amino acids. The junction had 3 bases not matched to a gene; V was cut back by 4 bases and J by 6 bases. Per the germline V gene, CDR1 is ENHRY and CDR2 is SYGVKD.

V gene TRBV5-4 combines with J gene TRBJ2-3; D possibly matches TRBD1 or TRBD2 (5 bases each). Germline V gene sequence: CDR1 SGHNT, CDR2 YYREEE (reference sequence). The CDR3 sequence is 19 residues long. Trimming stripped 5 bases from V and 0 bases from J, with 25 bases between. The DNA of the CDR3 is TGTGCCAGCAGGCTGTGGGGGTCACATAGGGGCCATAGCACAGATACGCAGTATTTT. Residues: CASRLWGSHRGHSTDTQYF.